Listed below are T cell receptor beta chains from one sample, sequenced in a study of blood T cell repertoires in COVID-19. Repertoires were generated with immunoSEQ multiplex PCR, while TCRdb's copy carries only in-frame clones and drops some. The data contain roughly 57,000 clones, roughly 90% of them singletons. Sequencing was performed on peripheral blood. These TCRs come from a human donor in a cohort sampled during active COVID-19. Each CDR3 is given with its conserved first and last residue. D genes are given only for firm matches. The size of a clone is reported for some rows only, either as once, few or many, or as a class for expanded clones.

d_call	clone_size	v_call	j_call	cdr3_nt	cdr3_aa
TRBD2	.	TRBV5-1	TRBJ2-2	TGCGCCAGCAGCTTGGGACTAGCAAACACCGGGGAGCTGTTTTTT	CASSLGLANTGELFF
TRBD1	.	TRBV7-2	TRBJ2-4	TGTGCCAGCAGCCGCGGACAGGAGCAAAACATTCAGTACTTC	CASSRGQEQNIQYF
.	.	TRBV10-3	TRBJ1-2	TGTGCCATCGGGATGGGGGGGTCGACCTATGGCTACACCTTC	CAIGMGGSTYGYTF
TRBD2	few	TRBV3-1/TRBV3-2	TRBJ2-2	TGTGCCAGCAGCCAGGGGACTAGCGGGGGATTCGGGGAGCTGTTTTTT	CASSQGTSGGFGELFF
TRBD1	.	TRBV19	TRBJ1-2	TGTGCCAGTAGTTGGACAGGGGGAAACTATGGCTACACCTTC	CASSWTGGNYGYTF
TRBD1	.	TRBV6-2/TRBV6-3	TRBJ1-6	TGTGCCAGCAGTCCGCCGGGACAGCTCCGGTCCCTCCACTTT	CASSPPGQLRSLHF
TRBD2	.	TRBV6-2/TRBV6-3	TRBJ2-5	TGTGCCAGCAGTTACCCACCGACCCTCCCTAGCGGCCTGCTGAAAGAGACCCAGTACTTC	CASSYPPTLPSGLLKETQYF
TRBD2	.	TRBV7-2	TRBJ2-5	TGTGCCAGCAGTCCAACCGGGACTAGCGGGGGGGCCTTAGAGACCCAGTACTTC	CASSPTGTSGGALETQYF
TRBD1	.	TRBV5-1	TRBJ2-1	TGCGCCAGCAGCTTGGACAGGGGGTCAAGAAAGGAGCAGTTCTTC	CASSLDRGSRKEQFF
TRBD1	.	TRBV2	TRBJ2-3	TGTGCCAGCAGCCCCACAGGGGGCAGGGATACGCAGTATTTT	CASSPTGGRDTQYF